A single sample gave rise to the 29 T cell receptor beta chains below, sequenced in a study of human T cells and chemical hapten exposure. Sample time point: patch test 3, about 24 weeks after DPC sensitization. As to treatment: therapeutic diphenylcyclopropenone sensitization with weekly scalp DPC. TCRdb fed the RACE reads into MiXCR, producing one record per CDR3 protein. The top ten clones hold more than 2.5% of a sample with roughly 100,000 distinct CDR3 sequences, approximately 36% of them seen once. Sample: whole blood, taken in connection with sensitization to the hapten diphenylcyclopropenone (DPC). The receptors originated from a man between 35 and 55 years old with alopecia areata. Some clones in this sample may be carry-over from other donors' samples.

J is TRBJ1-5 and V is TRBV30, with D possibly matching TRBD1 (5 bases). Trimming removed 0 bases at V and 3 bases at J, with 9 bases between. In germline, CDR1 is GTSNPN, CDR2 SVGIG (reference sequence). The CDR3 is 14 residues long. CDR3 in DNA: TGTGCCTGGAGTGTAATGACAGCCAATCAGCCCCAGCATTTT. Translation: CAWSVMTANQPQHF.

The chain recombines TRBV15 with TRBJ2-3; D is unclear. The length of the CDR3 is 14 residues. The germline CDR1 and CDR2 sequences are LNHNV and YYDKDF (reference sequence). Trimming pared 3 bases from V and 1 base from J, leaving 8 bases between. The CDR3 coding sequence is TGTGCCACCAGCAGGCAGATCGGCACAGATACGCAGTATTTT. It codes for CATSRQIGTDTQYF.

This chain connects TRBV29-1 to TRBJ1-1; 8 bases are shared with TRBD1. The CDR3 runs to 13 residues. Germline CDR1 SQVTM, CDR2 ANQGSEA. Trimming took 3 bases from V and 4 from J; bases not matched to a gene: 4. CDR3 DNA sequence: TGCAGCGTTGAGCAGGGGGCGGCCACTGAAGCTTTCTTT. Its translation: CSVEQGAATEAFF.

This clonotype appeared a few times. The CDR3 coding sequence is TGTGCCATCAGTGATAGGAGAAGGGACCAAGAGACCCAGTACTTC. Its protein is CAISDRRRDQETQYF. The chain has TRBV10-3 and TRBJ2-5, with D unclear. In germline, CDR1 is ENHRY, CDR2 SYGVKD. The germline V and J ends were trimmed by 3 bases and 0 bases, with 11 bases remaining between them. The CDR3 spans 15 residues.

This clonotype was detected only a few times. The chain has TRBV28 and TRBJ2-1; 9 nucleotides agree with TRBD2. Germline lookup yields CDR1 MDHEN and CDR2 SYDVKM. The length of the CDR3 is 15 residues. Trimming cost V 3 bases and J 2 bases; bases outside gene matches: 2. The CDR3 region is CASSFPSGAYNEQFF. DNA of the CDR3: TGTGCCAGCAGTTTCCCTAGCGGGGCCTACAATGAGCAGTTCTTC.

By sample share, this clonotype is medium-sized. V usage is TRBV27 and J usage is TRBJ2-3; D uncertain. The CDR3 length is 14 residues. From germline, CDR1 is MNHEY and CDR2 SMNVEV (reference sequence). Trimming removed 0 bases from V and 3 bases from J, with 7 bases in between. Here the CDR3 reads CASSLSRWTDTQYF. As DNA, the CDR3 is TGTGCCAGCAGTTTATCTCGTTGGACAGATACGCAGTATTTT.

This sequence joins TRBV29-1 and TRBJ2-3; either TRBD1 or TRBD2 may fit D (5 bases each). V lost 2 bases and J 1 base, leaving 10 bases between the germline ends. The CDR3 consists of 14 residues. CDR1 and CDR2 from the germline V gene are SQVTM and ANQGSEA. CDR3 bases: TGCAGCGTTGAATGGGACGTCGGCACAGATACGCAGTATTTT. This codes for CSVEWDVGTDTQYF.

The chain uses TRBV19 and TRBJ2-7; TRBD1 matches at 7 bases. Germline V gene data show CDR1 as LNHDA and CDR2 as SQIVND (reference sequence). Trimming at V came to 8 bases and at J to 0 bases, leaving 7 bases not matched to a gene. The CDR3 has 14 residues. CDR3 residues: CASQSRDSSYEQYF. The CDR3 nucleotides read TGTGCCAGTCAATCCCGGGACAGCTCCTACGAGCAGTACTTC.

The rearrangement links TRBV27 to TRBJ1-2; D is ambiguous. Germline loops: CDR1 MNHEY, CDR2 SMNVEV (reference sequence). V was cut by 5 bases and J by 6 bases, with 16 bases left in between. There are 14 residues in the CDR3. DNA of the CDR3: TGTGCCAGCAGTCCCGAGACCCACTTCGATGGCTACACCTTC. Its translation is CASSPETHFDGYTF.

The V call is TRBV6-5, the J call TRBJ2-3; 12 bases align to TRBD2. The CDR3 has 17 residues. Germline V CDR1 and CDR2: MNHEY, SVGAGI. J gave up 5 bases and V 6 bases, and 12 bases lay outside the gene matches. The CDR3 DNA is TGTGCCAGCAGCCAGACTAGCGGGAGTCTTTTGGGAGATACGCAGTATTTT. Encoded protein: CASSQTSGSLLGDTQYF.

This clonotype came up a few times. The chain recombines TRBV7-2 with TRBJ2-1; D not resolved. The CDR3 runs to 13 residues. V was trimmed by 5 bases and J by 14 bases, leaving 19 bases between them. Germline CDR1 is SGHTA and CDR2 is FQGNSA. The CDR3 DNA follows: TGTGCCAGCAGCCCGGATAGTATAAGTGTAAAGTTCTTC. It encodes CASSPDSISVKFF.

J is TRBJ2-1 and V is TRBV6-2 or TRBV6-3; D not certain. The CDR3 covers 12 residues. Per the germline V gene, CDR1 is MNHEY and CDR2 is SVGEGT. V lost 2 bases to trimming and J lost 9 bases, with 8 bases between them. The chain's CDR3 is CASSYAAPEQFF. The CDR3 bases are TGTGCCAGCAGTTACGCGGCACCTGAGCAGTTCTTC.

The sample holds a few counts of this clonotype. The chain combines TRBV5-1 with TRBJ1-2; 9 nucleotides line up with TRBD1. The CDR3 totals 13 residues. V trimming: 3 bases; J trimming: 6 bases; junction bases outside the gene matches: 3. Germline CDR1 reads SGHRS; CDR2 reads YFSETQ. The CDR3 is CASSSGTGNGYTF. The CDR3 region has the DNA TGCGCCAGCAGCTCCGGGACAGGGAATGGCTACACCTTC. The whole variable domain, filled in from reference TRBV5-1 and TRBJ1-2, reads KAGVTQTPRYLIKTRGQQVTLSCSPISGHRSVSWYQQTPGQGLQFLFEYFSETQRNKGNFPGRFSGRQFSNSRSEMNVSTLELGDSALYLCASSSGTGNGYTFGSGTRLTVV.

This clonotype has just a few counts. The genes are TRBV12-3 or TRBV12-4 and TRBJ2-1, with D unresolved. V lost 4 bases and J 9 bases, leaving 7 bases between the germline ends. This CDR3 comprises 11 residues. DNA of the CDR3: TGTGCCAGCAGTTGCTTGGCTGAGCAGTTCTTC. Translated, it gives CASSCLAEQFF.

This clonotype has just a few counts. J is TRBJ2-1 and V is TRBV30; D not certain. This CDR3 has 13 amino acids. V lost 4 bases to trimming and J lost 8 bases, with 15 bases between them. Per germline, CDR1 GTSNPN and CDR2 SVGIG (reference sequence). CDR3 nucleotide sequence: TGTGCCTGGACCCTCCCCGCTATATATGAGCAGTTCTTC. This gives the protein CAWTLPAIYEQFF.

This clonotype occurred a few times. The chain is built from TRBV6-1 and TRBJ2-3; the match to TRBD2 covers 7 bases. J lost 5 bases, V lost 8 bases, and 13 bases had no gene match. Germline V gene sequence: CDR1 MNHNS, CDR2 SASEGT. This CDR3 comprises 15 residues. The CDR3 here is CASLKSRELIDTQYF. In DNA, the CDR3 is TGTGCCAGCCTGAAGTCGCGGGAGTTAATAGATACGCAGTATTTT.

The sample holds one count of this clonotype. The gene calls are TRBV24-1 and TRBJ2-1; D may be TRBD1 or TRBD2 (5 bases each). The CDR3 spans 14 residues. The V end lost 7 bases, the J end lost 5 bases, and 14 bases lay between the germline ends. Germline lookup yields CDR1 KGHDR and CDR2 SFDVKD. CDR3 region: CATSPKGRDNEQFF. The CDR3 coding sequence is TGTGCCACCAGCCCCAAGGGGAGAGACAATGAGCAGTTCTTC.

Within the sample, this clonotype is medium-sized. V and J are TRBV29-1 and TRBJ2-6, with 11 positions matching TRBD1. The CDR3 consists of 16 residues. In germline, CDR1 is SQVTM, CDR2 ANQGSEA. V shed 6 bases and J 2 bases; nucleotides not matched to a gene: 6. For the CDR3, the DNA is TGCAGCGTCTCTGGACAGGGGGCCACTGGGGCCAACGTCCTGACTTTC. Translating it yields CSVSGQGATGANVLTF. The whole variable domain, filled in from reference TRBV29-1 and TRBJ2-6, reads SAVISQKPSRDICQRGTSLTIQCQVDSQVTMMFWYRQQPGQSLTLIATANQGSEATYESGFVIDKFPISRPNLTFSTLTVSNMSPEDSSIYLCSVSGQGATGANVLTFGAGSRLTVL.

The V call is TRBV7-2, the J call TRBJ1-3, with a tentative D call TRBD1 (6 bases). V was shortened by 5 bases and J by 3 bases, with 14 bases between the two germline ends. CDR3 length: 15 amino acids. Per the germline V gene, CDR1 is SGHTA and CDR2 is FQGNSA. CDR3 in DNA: TGTGCCAGCAGCCAACGAACAGGGAGTGGAAACACCATATATTTT. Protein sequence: CASSQRTGSGNTIYF. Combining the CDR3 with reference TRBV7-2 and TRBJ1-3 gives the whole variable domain GAGVSQSPSNKVTEKGKDVELRCDPISGHTALYWYRQSLGQGLEFLIYFQGNSAPDKSGLPSDRFSAERTGGSVSTLTIQRTQQEDSAVYLCASSQRTGSGNTIYFGEGSWLTVV.

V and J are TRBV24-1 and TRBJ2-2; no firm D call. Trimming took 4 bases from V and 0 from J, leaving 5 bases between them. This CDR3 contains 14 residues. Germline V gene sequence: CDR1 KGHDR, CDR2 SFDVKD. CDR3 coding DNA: TGTGCCACCAGTGAAAAGACGAACACCGGGGAGCTGTTTTTT. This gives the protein CATSEKTNTGELFF.

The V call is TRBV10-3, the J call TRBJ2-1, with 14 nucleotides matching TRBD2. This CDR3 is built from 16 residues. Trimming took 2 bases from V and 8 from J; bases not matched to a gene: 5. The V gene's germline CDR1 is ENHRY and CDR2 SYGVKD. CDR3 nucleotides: TGTGCCATCAGTGAGAAGACTAGCGGGAGGGCCGATGAGCAGTTCTTC. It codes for CAISEKTSGRADEQFF.

The CDR3 spells CSASIRTVFLGQYF. The CDR3, as DNA: TGCAGTGCTAGCATAAGGACGGTGTTTTTGGGGCAGTACTTC. The rearrangement links TRBV20-1 to TRBJ2-7; D ambiguous. V dropped 3 bases and J dropped 9 bases, with 21 bases sitting between them. Germline CDR1 reads DFQATT; CDR2 reads SNEGSKA (reference sequence). The CDR3 runs 14 residues.

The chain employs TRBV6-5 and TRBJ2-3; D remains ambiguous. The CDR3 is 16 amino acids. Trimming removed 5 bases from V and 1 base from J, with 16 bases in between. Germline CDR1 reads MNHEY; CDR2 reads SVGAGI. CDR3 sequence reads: CASSPNSPWGTDTQYF. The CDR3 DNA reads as TGTGCCAGCAGTCCGAACTCTCCTTGGGGCACAGATACGCAGTATTTT.

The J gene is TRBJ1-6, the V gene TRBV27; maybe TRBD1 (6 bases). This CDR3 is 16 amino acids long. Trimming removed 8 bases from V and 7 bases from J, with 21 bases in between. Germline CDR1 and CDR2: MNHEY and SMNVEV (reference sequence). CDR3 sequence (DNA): TGTGCCAGCGGGATCCGCAGTGGGGGCCTGAATTCACCCCTCCACTTT. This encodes CASGIRSGGLNSPLHF.

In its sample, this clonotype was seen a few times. The CDR3 DNA follows: TGTGCCAGCAGCGGGACTAGTATCACAGATACGCAGTATTTT. Amino acids: CASSGTSITDTQYF. V is TRBV2 and J is TRBJ2-3, with TRBD2 identical over 8 bases. The CDR3 covers 14 residues. Germline V gives CDR1 SNHLY, CDR2 FYNNEI. J lost 2 bases, V lost 6 bases, and 4 bases had no gene match.

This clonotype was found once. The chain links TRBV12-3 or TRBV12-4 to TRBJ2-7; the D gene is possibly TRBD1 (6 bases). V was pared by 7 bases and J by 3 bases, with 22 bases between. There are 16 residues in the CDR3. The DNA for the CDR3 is TGTGCCAGCATCAAACACGGTCCCCCAGGGGACTACGAGCAGTACGTC. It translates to CASIKHGPPGDYEQYV.

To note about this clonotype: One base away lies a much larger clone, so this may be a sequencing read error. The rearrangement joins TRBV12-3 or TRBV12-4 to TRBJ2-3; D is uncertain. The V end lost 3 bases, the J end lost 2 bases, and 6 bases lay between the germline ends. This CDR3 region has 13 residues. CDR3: CASSFWDTDTQYF. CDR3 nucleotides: TGTGCCAGCAGTTTTTGGGACACAGATACGCAGTATTTT.

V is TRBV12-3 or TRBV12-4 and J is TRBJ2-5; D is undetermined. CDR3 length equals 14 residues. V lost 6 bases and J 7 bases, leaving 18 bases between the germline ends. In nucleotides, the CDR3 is TGTGCCAGCAGCCCTCAACACGGGTATGGGACCCAGTACTTC. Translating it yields CASSPQHGYGTQYF.

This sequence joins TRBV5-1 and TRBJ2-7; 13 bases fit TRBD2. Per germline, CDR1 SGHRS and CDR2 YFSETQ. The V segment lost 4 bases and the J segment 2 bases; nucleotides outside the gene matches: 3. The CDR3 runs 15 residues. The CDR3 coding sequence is TGCGCCAGCAGCAGTGGACTAGCGGGGGCCTACGAGCAGTACTTC. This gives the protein CASSSGLAGAYEQYF.